The rows below give T cell receptor beta chains drawn from one sample of a study of blood T cells in healthy people across ages. MiXCR, applied by TCRdb to the 5' RACE reads, yields one record per CDR3 protein. The sample holds roughly 680,000 distinct CDR3 sequences, 52% seen once. What was sequenced was blood. Source of these receptors: a woman aged 80 or older in good health. Both conserved end residues are part of each CDR3. The D gene is left open where the match is weak. Expanded clones get a size class; other rows say once, few or many, or leave the size out.

V	J	size	D	DNA	CDR3
TRBV5-5	TRBJ2-1	NA	NA	TGTGCCAGCAGCCGCATCCCGGTCGCCCCCTACAATGAGCAGTTCTTC	CASSRIPVAPYNEQFF
TRBV7-2	TRBJ2-1	many	TRBD1	TGTGCCAGCAGCTTGAAAGACAGGGACAATGAGCAGTTCTTC	CASSLKDRDNEQFF
TRBV12-3/TRBV12-4	TRBJ2-1	NA	TRBD2	TGTGCCAGCAGTTTGGAATTAGCGGGGTCTGAGCAGTTCTTC	CASSLELAGSEQFF
TRBV7-3	TRBJ2-1	NA	NA	TGCGCCAGCAGCTTCTTAGTGAGCTCCTACAATAAGCAGTTCTTC	CASSFLVSSYNKQFF
TRBV12-3/TRBV12-4	TRBJ2-1	many	TRBD1	TGTGCCAGCAGCCCCGGGACAGTCGGTGAGCAGTTCTTC	CASSPGTVGEQFF
TRBV12-3/TRBV12-4	TRBJ2-7	many	NA	TGTGCCAGCAGTTGGGCGCCGTCCTACGAGCAGTACTTC	CASSWAPSYEQYF
TRBV10-3	TRBJ2-3	NA	NA	TGTGCCGCAGGGGTCGTGGATACGCAGTATTTT	CAAGVVDTQYF
TRBV24-1	TRBJ2-3	NA	NA	TGTGCCACCAGTGATTGGGGGTCAAGCACAGATACGCAGTATTTT	CATSDWGSSTDTQYF
TRBV3-1	TRBJ2-1	many	NA	TGTGCCAGCAGCCAAGGGACAGCCCTGAGCTCCTACAATGAGCAGTTCTTC	CASSQGTALSSYNEQFF
TRBV12-3/TRBV12-4	TRBJ1-2	NA	TRBD1	TGTGCCAGCAGTTTAGTAGGGACAGGGGAAATCTATGGCTACACCTTC	CASSLVGTGEIYGYTF
TRBV29-1	TRBJ2-3	NA	NA	TGCAGCGTTGCTAGTGCCACTCCCACAGATACGCAGTATTTT	CSVASATPTDTQYF
TRBV9	TRBJ2-1	many	TRBD2	TGTGCCAGCAGCCCCGCGGGTAGCGGGACCTTCAATGAGCAGTTCTTC	CASSPAGSGTFNEQFF
TRBV2	TRBJ2-3	NA	NA	TGTGCCAGCAGAACCTCATGGGGCACAGATACGCAGTATTTT	CASRTSWGTDTQYF
TRBV6-1	TRBJ1-4	NA	NA	TGTGCCAGCACCCGGACAGTTAATGAAAAACTGTTTTTT	CASTRTVNEKLFF
TRBV6-5	TRBJ1-2	NA	TRBD1	TGTGCCAGCAGTTACCCGGGACAGGGTTATGGCTACACCTTC	CASSYPGQGYGYTF
TRBV20-1	TRBJ2-3	NA	NA	TGCAGTGCTGGGGATCCCGGGGGCGTGCCAGAGACGCAGTATTTT	CSAGDPGGVPETQYF
TRBV5-1	TRBJ2-1	NA	TRBD1	TGCGCCAGCAGCACCCGGACAGGGGGGAATGAGCAGTTCTTC	CASSTRTGGNEQFF
TRBV20-1	TRBJ2-3	NA	NA	TGCAGTGCTAGAGGAGCTAGCCAGGGCCCAGATACGCAGTATTTT	CSARGASQGPDTQYF
TRBV7-2	TRBJ1-5	NA	TRBD1	TGTGCCAGCAGCCCCGACAGGGGGCATAATCAGCCCCAGCATTTT	CASSPDRGHNQPQHF
TRBV27	TRBJ1-2	NA	NA	TGTGCCAGCAGTTTAAGACCGACCCGGGGGGGCTACACCTTC	CASSLRPTRGGYTF
TRBV5-1	TRBJ2-3	NA	NA	TGCGCCAGCAGCTTGGCAACTCGCACAGATACGCAGTATTTT	CASSLATRTDTQYF
TRBV29-1	TRBJ2-1	NA	NA	TGCAGCGTTGGGGTCCCAGAATTTAGCTCCTACAATGAGCAGTTCTTC	CSVGVPEFSSYNEQFF
TRBV20-1	TRBJ2-1	many	TRBD2	TGCAGTGCCGGGACTAGCGGGGGGAATCCGCAGTTCTTC	CSAGTSGGNPQFF
TRBV7-9	TRBJ2-1	NA	NA	TGTGCCAGCAGCGAAACGGGTCGACAGCAGTACAATGAGCAGTTCTTC	CASSETGRQQYNEQFF
TRBV4-2	TRBJ2-1	NA	TRBD2	TGTGCCAGCAGCCGCTCGGGACTAGCTGGGAATGAGCAGTTCTTC	CASSRSGLAGNEQFF
TRBV7-9	TRBJ1-1	many	NA	TGTGCCAGCAGCGTAGAAAGTTCCACTGAAGCTTTCTTT	CASSVESSTEAFF
TRBV12-1	TRBJ1-1	NA	NA	TGTGCCAGCAGCAAATTACAGGGTCCCACTGAAGCTTTCTTT	CASSKLQGPTEAFF
TRBV2	TRBJ2-5	few	TRBD2	TGTGCCAGCAGTGGGCTAGCGGGGTCTGGGTCCTACAATGAGCAGTACTTC	CASSGLAGSGSYNEQYF
TRBV28	TRBJ2-2	NA	TRBD1	TGTGCCAGCAGGCGGACAGGGCACACCGGGGAGCTGTTTTTT	CASRRTGHTGELFF
TRBV2	TRBJ2-1	few	TRBD2	TGTGCCAGCAGTAAGAGCGGGGGCCTATTCAACAATGAGCAGTTCTTC	CASSKSGGLFNNEQFF
TRBV6-5	TRBJ2-7	many	NA	TGTGCCAGCAACCCTAGACAGGACTCCTACGAGCAGTACTTC	CASNPRQDSYEQYF